Listed here are 25 T cell receptor beta chains from one sample, sequenced in a study of beta chain features in type 1 diabetes. Findings and limits, study-wide: Significant though moderate, a shortening of TCRB CDR3s appeared in all four CD4+ subsets of Type 1 diabetes patients.

These TCRs' antigens remain unknown. Expressed TCRB transcripts were sequenced because the entire RNA isolate underwent reverse transcription. Here immunoSEQ multiplex PCR was the method, and the copy in TCRdb shows in-frame clones only, minus some. The sample yields 100,000 to 150,000 clones, 9% seen once. The sequencing input was central memory CD4+ T cells from blood. All receptors come from a man aged 25-40 years with type 1 diabetes.

This clone was recorded at least ten times. The chain carries TRBV11-2 and TRBJ1-1; D is unresolved. Germline-derived CDR1 and CDR2 are SGHAT and FQNNGV. The CDR3 runs 14 residues. Between the trimmed V and J ends, which lost 1 base and 7 bases, there was a span of 13 bases. As DNA, the CDR3 is TGTGCCAGCAGCTTAGGGGTTGTCGGACTTGAAGCTTTCTTT. It is translated as CASSLGVVGLEAFF.

The chain uses TRBV2 and TRBJ2-5, with 8 bases that match TRBD1. The length of the CDR3 is 16 residues. Trimming took 2 bases from V and 4 from J; bases not matched to a gene: 9. CDR1 and CDR2 from the germline V gene are SNHLY and FYNNEI. In DNA form, the CDR3 reads TGTGCCAGCAGTGAACAGTGGGCAGGGGGCTCAGAGACCCAGTACTTC. This gives the protein CASSEQWAGGSETQYF. Full variable domain (missing parts from reference TRBV2 and TRBJ2-5): EPEVTQTPSHQVTQMGQEVILRCVPISNHLYFYWYRQILGQKVEFLVSFYNNEISEKSEIFDDQFSVERPDGSNFTLKIRSTKLEDSAMYFCASSEQWAGGSETQYFGPGTRLLVL.

There are many counts of this clone. The J gene is TRBJ2-5, the V gene TRBV5-4; D is possibly TRBD1 (7 bases). Trimming cost V 4 bases and J 5 bases, with 21 bases left between them. The germline gives CDR1 SGHNT, CDR2 YYREEE (reference sequence). There are 16 residues in the CDR3. The chain's CDR3 is CASSLWRGRIGETQYF. The CDR3 coding sequence is TGTGCCAGCAGCCTTTGGAGGGGGCGGATCGGGGAGACCCAGTACTTC. Full variable domain (outside the CDR3, taken from reference TRBV5-4 and TRBJ2-5): ETGVTQSPTHLIKTRGQQVTLRCSSQSGHNTVSWYQQALGQGPQFIFQYYREEENGRGNFPPRFSGLQFPNYSSELNVNALELDDSALYLCASSLWRGRIGETQYFGPGTRLLVL.

The chain carries TRBV5-4 and TRBJ2-3; no clear D gene. Trimming removed 4 bases from V and 2 bases from J, with 11 bases in between. Germline V lookup: CDR1 SGHNT, CDR2 YYREEE (reference sequence). The length of the CDR3 is 14 residues. CDR3 DNA: TGTGCCAGCAGCACCCCGCGCGACACAGATACGCAGTATTTT. Its translation is CASSTPRDTDTQYF.

This clone was picked up a small number of times. The chain couples TRBV9 to TRBJ2-5; D might be TRBD1 (5 bases). The CDR3 is 16 amino acids. Trimming took 1 base from V and 2 from J, leaving 15 bases between them. Germline assignment: CDR1 SGDLS and CDR2 YYNGEE. The CDR3: CASSVRGLQAQETQYF. The DNA for the CDR3 is TGTGCCAGCAGCGTAAGGGGATTACAGGCACAAGAGACCCAGTACTTC.

There are a few counts of this clone. The chain uses TRBV5-1 and TRBJ1-2; 8 bases match TRBD1. The CDR3 sequence is 13 residues long. Germline loops: CDR1 SGHRS, CDR2 YFSETQ. The V segment lost 8 bases and the J segment 3 bases; nucleotides outside the gene matches: 6. The CDR3 DNA reads as TGCGCCAGTGCTCAACAGGGGGACTATGGCTACACCTTC. The encoded protein is CASAQQGDYGYTF. The full variable domain, completed using reference TRBV5-1 and TRBJ1-2, is KAGVTQTPRYLIKTRGQQVTLSCSPISGHRSVSWYQQTPGQGLQFLFEYFSETQRNKGNFPGRFSGRQFSNSRSEMNVSTLELGDSALYLCASAQQGDYGYTFGSGTRLTVV.

This clone occurred a few times. J is TRBJ2-1 and V is TRBV9, with 9 nucleotides matching TRBD2. Trimming removed 4 bases from V and 9 bases from J; junction bases left unmatched: 14. The CDR3 has 16 residues. Germline CDR1 is SGDLS and CDR2 is YYNGEE. The CDR3 sequence: CASSRGVAGAFGEQFF. The CDR3 nucleotides read TGTGCCAGCAGCCGCGGGGTAGCGGGGGCCTTCGGTGAGCAGTTCTTC.

J is TRBJ2-3 and V is TRBV11-1, with 7 bases matching TRBD1. From germline, CDR1 is SGHAT and CDR2 FQDESV (reference sequence). The V gene end was trimmed by 1 base and the J gene end by 1 base; junction bases not matched to a gene: 5. This CDR3 spans 16 amino acids. The CDR3 spells CASSLEGALGTDTQYF. In DNA, the CDR3 is TGTGCCAGCAGCTTAGAGGGGGCGCTGGGCACAGATACGCAGTATTTT.

This chain connects TRBV18 to TRBJ1-2, with D possibly matching TRBD1 (5 bases). Between the trimmed V and J ends, which lost 6 bases and 4 bases, there was a span of 12 bases. Germline CDR1 KGHSH, CDR2 LQKENI. CDR3 length: 13 amino acids. The CDR3 protein is CASSHSDSYGYTF. The DNA for the CDR3 is TGTGCCAGCTCTCACTCCGACAGCTATGGCTACACCTTC.

This clone was seen more than once but under ten times. The rearrangement links TRBV2 to TRBJ1-5; 10 positions match TRBD1. V trimming: 10 bases; J trimming: 6 bases; junction bases outside the gene matches: 6. The CDR3 extends over 13 amino acids. The germline CDR1 and CDR2 sequences are SNHLY and FYNNEI. CDR3 sequence reads: CATRTGGSQPQHF. CDR3 sequence (DNA): TGTGCCACCAGGACAGGGGGGAGTCAGCCCCAGCATTTT. Full variable domain (outside the CDR3, taken from reference TRBV2 and TRBJ1-5): EPEVTQTPSHQVTQMGQEVILRCVPISNHLYFYWYRQILGQKVEFLVSFYNNEISEKSEIFDDQFSVERPDGSNFTLKIRSTKLEDSAMYFCATRTGGSQPQHFGDGTRLSIL.

A few counts support this clone. V gene TRBV7-2 combines with J gene TRBJ2-3; 8 bases agree with TRBD1. V was pared by 4 bases and J by 11 bases, with 8 bases of the junction left unmatched. The CDR3 is 13 residues long. CDR1 is SGHTA and CDR2 is FQGNSA in the germline V gene. The CDR3 is CASSSYSGQGQYF. The CDR3 DNA is TGTGCCAGCAGCTCCTATTCAGGACAGGGGCAGTATTTT. Full variable domain (missing parts from reference TRBV7-2 and TRBJ2-3): GAGVSQSPSNKVTEKGKDVELRCDPISGHTALYWYRQSLGQGLEFLIYFQGNSAPDKSGLPSDRFSAERTGGSVSTLTIQRTQQEDSAVYLCASSSYSGQGQYFGPGTRLTVL.

This chain links TRBV7-3 with TRBJ2-3; 12 bases map to TRBD2. Germline V gene lookup returns CDR1 SGHTA and CDR2 FQGTGA. CDR3 size: 18 residues. V was clipped by 6 bases and J by 0 bases; unmatched bases: 10. For the CDR3, the DNA is TGTGCCAGCAGTTACCTAGCGGGGGGGAGGCTTAGCACAGATACGCAGTATTTT. Its protein is CASSYLAGGRLSTDTQYF.

This sequence joins TRBV6-5 and TRBJ1-4; D uncertain. The V gene's germline CDR1 is MNHEY and CDR2 SVGAGI. The CDR3 runs to 13 residues. With 1 base removed from V and 8 bases from J, the gap between germline ends came to 8 bases. CDR3 nucleotides: TGTGCCAGCAGTTACTGGGGAGGAGAAAAACTGTTTTTT. It encodes CASSYWGGEKLFF.

J is TRBJ2-1 and V is TRBV7-3; 13 positions match TRBD2. Losses at the gene ends were 6 bases for V and 7 bases for J; bases not matched to a gene: 6. CDR3 length: 15 amino acids. Germline assignment: CDR1 SGHTA and CDR2 FQGTGA. The CDR3 DNA follows: TGTGCCAGCAGTTCCGGACTAGCGGGGGTAAATGAGCAGTTCTTC. Translation: CASSSGLAGVNEQFF. Using reference TRBV7-3 and TRBJ2-1 for the parts outside the CDR3, the full variable domain is GAGVSQTPSNKVTEKGKYVELRCDPISGHTALYWYRQSLGQGPEFLIYFQGTGAADDSGLPNDRFFAVRPEGSVSTLKIQRTERGDSAVYLCASSSGLAGVNEQFFGPGTRLTVL.

This clone was seen more than once but under ten times. The genes are TRBV5-6 and TRBJ2-5, with D unresolved. CDR1 is SGHDT, CDR2 YYEEEE, per germline. The CDR3 has 13 amino acids. Trimming took 0 bases from V and 5 from J, leaving 8 bases between them. CDR3 sequence: CASSLDEIETQYF. In nucleotides, the CDR3 is TGTGCCAGCAGCTTGGACGAGATTGAGACCCAGTACTTC.

Only a few counts were recorded for this clone. V is TRBV2 and J is TRBJ2-5; 8 bases agree with TRBD2. This CDR3 is 15 amino acids long. Germline V gene data show CDR1 as SNHLY and CDR2 as FYNNEI. Unmatched junction bases numbered 6, after V lost 4 bases and J lost 2 bases. CDR3: CASSGTLAGQETQYF. The CDR3 nucleotides read TGTGCCAGCAGTGGAACTTTAGCGGGGCAAGAGACCCAGTACTTC. The full variable domain, with the rest looked up from reference TRBV2 and TRBJ2-5, is EPEVTQTPSHQVTQMGQEVILRCVPISNHLYFYWYRQILGQKVEFLVSFYNNEISEKSEIFDDQFSVERPDGSNFTLKIRSTKLEDSAMYFCASSGTLAGQETQYFGPGTRLLVL.

CDR3 sequence (DNA): TGTGCCAGCAGCTCTAGTCAGCTCACTGGCTACACCTTC. Amino acid sequence: CASSSSQLTGYTF. This chain uses TRBV7-3 with TRBJ1-2; D is unclear. Trimming left V 4 bases short and J 7 bases short, with 13 bases between. Germline V lookup: CDR1 SGHTA, CDR2 FQGTGA. CDR3 size: 13 residues.

The J gene is TRBJ1-2, the V gene TRBV5-4; no firm D call. Trimming left V 1 base short and J 10 bases short, with 8 bases between. The germline V gene has CDR1 SGHNT and CDR2 YYREEE (reference sequence). CDR3 length equals 11 residues. The CDR3 DNA sequence: TGTGCCAGCAGCTTGATGGCAAACTACACCTTC. Residues: CASSLMANYTF.

This CDR3 reads CSVGDRIHTDTQYF. The DNA of the CDR3 is TGCAGCGTCGGGGACAGGATCCACACAGATACGCAGTATTTT. The chain joins TRBV29-1 to TRBJ2-3; 8 bases fit TRBD1. Germline assignment: CDR1 SQVTM and CDR2 ANQGSEA. The CDR3 covers 14 residues. After removal of 6 bases from V and 2 bases from J, the junction contained 7 bases not matched to a gene.

This clone was counted between two and nine times. J is TRBJ2-1 and V is TRBV5-1; D is ambiguous. The CDR3 spans 15 residues. Germline assignment: CDR1 SGHRS and CDR2 YFSETQ. Trimming shortened V by 4 bases and J by 3 bases, and 14 bases separated the two germline ends. CDR3 region: CASSPQNSYYNEQFF. For the CDR3, the DNA is TGCGCCAGCAGCCCCCAGAACAGTTACTACAATGAGCAGTTCTTC.

The chain links TRBV7-9 to TRBJ1-5; D is ambiguous. V dropped 3 bases and J dropped 7 bases, with 13 bases sitting between them. The CDR3 covers 14 residues. Germline CDR1 SEHNR, CDR2 FQNEAQ (reference sequence). DNA of the CDR3: TGTGCCAGCAGCTTGGGAGGGAGAGGACAGCCCCAGCATTTT. It translates to CASSLGGRGQPQHF.

A few counts support this clone. The chain couples TRBV7-9 to TRBJ1-5, with no clear D. V lost 5 bases, J lost 7 bases, and 12 bases lay in between. This CDR3 spans 13 amino acids. Germline loops: CDR1 SEHNR, CDR2 FQNEAQ (reference sequence). The CDR3 region is CASSGEARQPQHF. The DNA for the CDR3 is TGTGCCAGCAGCGGGGAGGCACGCCAGCCCCAGCATTTT.

This clone has just a few counts. J is TRBJ2-1 and V is TRBV2, with 10 bases aligning to TRBD2. V gave up 7 bases and J gave up 8 bases; unmatched junction bases: 8. This CDR3 comprises 14 residues. CDR1 is SNHLY, CDR2 FYNNEI, per germline. Here the CDR3 DNA reads TGTGCCAGCATGGAGCGGGGGGGGAGGGATGAGCAGTTCTTC. Translation gives CASMERGGRDEQFF. The full variable domain, in which reference TRBV2 and TRBJ2-1 provide the parts outside the CDR3, is EPEVTQTPSHQVTQMGQEVILRCVPISNHLYFYWYRQILGQKVEFLVSFYNNEISEKSEIFDDQFSVERPDGSNFTLKIRSTKLEDSAMYFCASMERGGRDEQFFGPGTRLTVL.

The J gene is TRBJ1-6, the V gene TRBV6-6; 10 positions match TRBD1. Germline CDR1 is MNHNY and CDR2 is SVGAGI (reference sequence). The J segment lost 7 bases and the V segment lost 5 bases, leaving 5 bases of the junction unmatched. The CDR3 is 15 amino acids. The CDR3 DNA sequence: TGTGCCAGCAGTGGGGGGACAGGGGTGAATTCACCCCTCCACTTT. This sequence encodes CASSGGTGVNSPLHF.

This clone was observed a few times. The chain is built from TRBV4-2 and TRBJ2-1; 7 bases are shared with TRBD2. The CDR3 runs to 16 residues. Trimming cost V 4 bases and J 1 base; bases outside gene matches: 7. From germline, CDR1 is LGHNA and CDR2 YNFKEQ. CDR3 sequence reads: CASSRNSGPSYNEQFF. In DNA form, the CDR3 reads TGTGCCAGCAGCCGGAATAGCGGGCCATCCTACAATGAGCAGTTCTTC.